This TCR beta chain comes out of a study of CD8 T cells in ankylosing spondylitis. Study results and caveats: Previously reported in reactive arthritis synovial fluid and blood were some of the motif variants. There was a TCR beta motif, made of roughly eight highly homologous variants, that appeared characteristic of ankylosing spondylitis blood. Reports say disease-linked clones showed up significantly more in matched ankylosing spondylitis synovial fluid.

At least ten counts were recorded for this clonotype. The antigen remains undetermined. V lost 4 bases and J 6 bases, leaving 10 bases between the germline ends. Germline V gives CDR1 SGHRS, CDR2 YFSETQ. This CDR3 has 13 residues. A quantitative 5'-RACE method, one with molecular barcodes, was used to make TCR beta libraries. A single record per CDR3 protein comes from TCRdb applying MiXCR to the 5' RACE reads. This sample has around 770,000 distinct CDR3 sequences, with roughly 19% found just once. V usage is TRBV5-1 and J usage is TRBJ2-2; D not certain. Sequencing input: blood, either unsorted or a sorted T cell fraction (not recorded which). The sequence was obtained from a male donor with ankylosing spondylitis. CDR3 loop: CASSRNIPGELFF. CDR3 coding DNA: TGCGCCAGCAGCCGGAACATACCCGGGGAGCTGTTTTTT.